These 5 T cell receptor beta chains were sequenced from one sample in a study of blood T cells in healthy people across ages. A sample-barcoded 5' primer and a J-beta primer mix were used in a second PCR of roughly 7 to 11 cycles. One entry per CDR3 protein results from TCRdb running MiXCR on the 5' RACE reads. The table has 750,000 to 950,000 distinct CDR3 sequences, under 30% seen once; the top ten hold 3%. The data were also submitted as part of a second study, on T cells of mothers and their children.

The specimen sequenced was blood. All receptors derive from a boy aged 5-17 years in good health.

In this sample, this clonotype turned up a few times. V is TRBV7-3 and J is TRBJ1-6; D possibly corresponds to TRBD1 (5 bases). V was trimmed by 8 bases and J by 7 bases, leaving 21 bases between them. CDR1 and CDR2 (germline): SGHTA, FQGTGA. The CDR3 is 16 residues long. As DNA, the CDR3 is TGTGCCAGCTCGAGGGGCCCGGGGCTCGTGAATTCACCCCTCCACTTT. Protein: CASSRGPGLVNSPLHF.

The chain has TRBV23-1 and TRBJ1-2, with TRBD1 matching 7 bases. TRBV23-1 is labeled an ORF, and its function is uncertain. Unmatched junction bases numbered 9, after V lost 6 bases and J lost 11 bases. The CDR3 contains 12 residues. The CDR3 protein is CASSLWTGRYTF. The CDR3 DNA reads TGCGCCAGCAGCCTTTGGACAGGCCGATACACCTTC.

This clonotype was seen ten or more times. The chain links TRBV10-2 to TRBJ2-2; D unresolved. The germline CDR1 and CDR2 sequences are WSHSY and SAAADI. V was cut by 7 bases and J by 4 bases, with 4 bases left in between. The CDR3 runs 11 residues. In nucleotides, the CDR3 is TGCGCCAGCACAAGCACCGGGGAGCTGTTTTTT. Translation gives CASTSTGELFF.

The CDR3 DNA sequence: TGCGCCAGCAGCTTGAGTGCAGGGGGGCCAGAGACCCAGTACTTC. Amino acids: CASSLSAGGPETQYF. The chain is built from TRBV5-1 and TRBJ2-5, with D maybe TRBD1 (7 bases). The CDR3 runs to 15 residues. Trimming took off 1 base at V and 4 bases at J, with 14 bases between the two ends. The germline gives CDR1 SGHRS, CDR2 YFSETQ.

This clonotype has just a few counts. This chain's CDR3 is CASSLDGSQETQYF. Written as DNA, the CDR3 is TGTGCCAGCAGCCTGGACGGGAGCCAAGAGACCCAGTACTTC. The chain employs TRBV7-3 and TRBJ2-5, with D maybe TRBD2 (6 bases). Per the germline V gene, CDR1 is SGHTA and CDR2 is FQGTGA. Trimming pared 5 bases from V and 1 base from J, leaving 11 bases between. CDR3 length equals 14 residues.